The rows below give T cell receptor beta chains drawn from one sample of a study of cytomegalovirus exposure and HLA in healthy donors. The assay was immunoSEQ multiplex PCR, and TCRdb's table has in-frame clones only and misses some. Found here are around 130,000 clones, about nine tenths of them singletons; the top ten hold around 3.1%. Sample: PBMCs. The receptor set was obtained from a man aged 25 to 40 in good health and CMV-seronegative. Both conserved end residues are part of each CDR3. The order of the fields is V gene, J gene, CDR3 protein.

V gene: TRBV7-3
J gene: TRBJ1-1
CDR3 protein: CASSDSGTANTEAFF

V gene: TRBV7-9
J gene: TRBJ2-3
CDR3 protein: CASSARGSTDTQYF

V gene: TRBV13
J gene: TRBJ1-1
CDR3 protein: CASSLGQGVTEAFF

V gene: TRBV14
J gene: TRBJ2-7
CDR3 protein: CASSQSGTGSYEQYF

V gene: TRBV28
J gene: TRBJ2-1
CDR3 protein: CASSPYRGGDEQFF

V gene: TRBV6-5
J gene: TRBJ2-5
CDR3 protein: CASSTLAGGQETQYF

V gene: TRBV4-1
J gene: TRBJ2-1
CDR3 protein: CASSGSRSSYNEQFF

V gene: TRBV2
J gene: TRBJ1-3
CDR3 protein: CASSGGRGFGTIYF

V gene: TRBV4-3
J gene: TRBJ2-3
CDR3 protein: CASSPHTSGGRDTQYF

V gene: TRBV5-6
J gene: TRBJ1-1
CDR3 protein: CASSSGSGNTEAFF

V gene: TRBV2
J gene: TRBJ2-3
CDR3 protein: CASSDFGQGDTDTQYF

V gene: TRBV7-8
J gene: TRBJ2-1
CDR3 protein: CASSLAPRSDEQFF

V gene: TRBV9
J gene: TRBJ2-2
CDR3 protein: CASSVGTTNTGELFF

V gene: TRBV29-1
J gene: TRBJ2-5
CDR3 protein: CSVSQGTPGLTQYF

V gene: TRBV5-8
J gene: TRBJ2-7
CDR3 protein: CASSLARTLWSYEQYF

V gene: TRBV6-1
J gene: TRBJ1-1
CDR3 protein: CASSEKDITEAFF

V gene: TRBV7-8
J gene: TRBJ2-5
CDR3 protein: CASSFGNQETQYF

V gene: TRBV4-2
J gene: TRBJ2-7
CDR3 protein: CASSQDRTAGLEQYF

V gene: TRBV6-5
J gene: TRBJ1-6
CDR3 protein: CASSSRQSPLHF

V gene: TRBV6-5
J gene: TRBJ1-3
CDR3 protein: CASSKTRGDTIYF

V gene: TRBV5-4
J gene: TRBJ2-1
CDR3 protein: CASSPTAGGVNEQFF

V gene: TRBV27
J gene: TRBJ1-6
CDR3 protein: CATYSPGLGSPLHF

V gene: TRBV6-1
J gene: TRBJ2-7
CDR3 protein: CASSEPKVAGYEQYF

V gene: TRBV10-1
J gene: TRBJ2-7
CDR3 protein: CASSGEFPYEQYF

V gene: TRBV5-1
J gene: TRBJ1-2
CDR3 protein: CASSTDGQGGGYTF

V gene: TRBV27
J gene: TRBJ2-3
CDR3 protein: CASRRQGGTDTQYF

V gene: TRBV5-4
J gene: TRBJ1-2
CDR3 protein: CASSVDGNYGYTF

V gene: TRBV5-1
J gene: TRBJ2-7
CDR3 protein: CASNKESGSSYEQYF

V gene: TRBV4-3
J gene: TRBJ2-1
CDR3 protein: CASSQDPARDLVGSYNEQFF

V gene: TRBV4-3
J gene: TRBJ2-4
CDR3 protein: CASSQDPRTGGAKNIQYF

V gene: TRBV19
J gene: TRBJ1-4
CDR3 protein: CASGTGLFEKLFF

V gene: TRBV27
J gene: TRBJ1-1
CDR3 protein: CASLEAGGAGTEAFF

V gene: TRBV2
J gene: TRBJ1-5
CDR3 protein: CASKLVRNQPQHF